The 3 T cell receptor beta chains in this list originate from one sample, sequenced in a study of T-cell memory formation after mild COVID-19. In TCRdb, the 5' RACE reads were re-called with MiXCR into one record per CDR3 protein. The top ten hold under 55% of the sample, which has tens of thousands of distinct CDR3 sequences, around 25% seen once. Sequenced input: PBMCs or a T cell subset sorted from them (not recorded which). The receptors shown here come from a man between 18 and 29 years old who had mild COVID-19 (a few samples of this study predate the infection). Cell type and time point are not known.

V and J are TRBV7-9 and TRBJ1-1; no firm D call. The germline V and J ends were trimmed by 4 bases and 7 bases, with 13 bases remaining between them. In germline, CDR1 is SEHNR, CDR2 FQNEAQ (reference sequence). This CDR3 is built from 13 residues. In nucleotides, the CDR3 is TGTGCCAGCAGCTCCGGACGCAGCGGTGAAGCTTTCTTT. As protein: CASSSGRSGEAFF.

This clonotype was observed a handful of times. This chain links TRBV5-7 with TRBJ2-4; perhaps D is TRBD1 or TRBD2 (5 bases each). TRBV5-7 belongs to the ORF category, with a function that is uncertain. The CDR3 covers 15 residues. Trimming pared 3 bases from V and 0 bases from J, leaving 10 bases between. This chain's CDR3 is CASSYTGLAKNIQYF. The CDR3 nucleotides read TGTGCCAGCAGCTACACAGGACTAGCCAAAAACATTCAGTACTTC.

This clonotype was picked up a small number of times. The chain joins TRBV7-9 to TRBJ2-7; D is uncertain. The V end was cut by 5 bases, the J end by 3 bases, with 11 bases between. This CDR3 region has 13 residues. Germline CDR1 SEHNR, CDR2 FQNEAQ (reference sequence). The CDR3 coding sequence is TGTGCCAGCAGCGTCTTGATCCGCTACGAGCAGTACTTC. It codes for CASSVLIRYEQYF.